Below, one T cell receptor beta chain is given with its context. With V trimmed by 6 bases and J by 8 bases, 7 bases remained unmatched. Germline assignment: CDR1 SGHVS and CDR2 FQNEAQ. The CDR3 is made up of 13 amino acids. This specimen comes from a study of blood T cell repertoires in COVID-19. Study-level information: The United States, Italy and Spain were the sources of the acute and convalescent COVID-19 samples. Sources were T cells, B-cell-depleted T cells, or PBMCs; the material itself was cDNA or gDNA.

Original processing notes: By means of reference gene primer amplification, nucleated cell counts were estimated. TCRdb's copy holds only in-frame clones and misses some; the assay was immunoSEQ multiplex PCR. V, J and clone size are taken as reported in that table, and D and trimming were inferred from the DNA itself. The sample records about 130,000 clones, around nine tenths being singletons. This clonotype was sampled from a woman aged 80 or older with acute or convalescent COVID-19. The gene calls are TRBV7-8 and TRBJ2-3; 8 nucleotides agree with TRBD2. Specimen: peripheral blood. CDR3 nucleotide sequence: TGTGCCAGCAGTCAAAGCGGGAGAGCTACGCAGTATTTT. Translated, it gives CASSQSGRATQYF.